Below are 8 T cell receptor beta chains sequenced from a single sample in a study of PD-1 blockade in classical Hodgkin lymphoma. The repertoire was sequenced with immunoSEQ multiplex PCR; TCRdb's copy has only in-frame clones and lacks some. Of about 6,600 clones in the sample, around 77% were seen once. Each and every patient relapsed after autologous stem cell transplantation, and patients got differing brentuximab vedotin exposure. The material was peripheral blood mononuclear cells (PBMCs), obtained at baseline. The receptors here all came from a human donor with classical Hodgkin lymphoma.

The chain couples TRBV13 to TRBJ1-3, with a weak D call TRBD1 (6 bases). V was clipped by 2 bases and J by 0 bases, with 8 bases between them. The germline V gene has CDR1 PRHDT and CDR2 FYEKMQ (reference sequence). The CDR3 loop spans 15 amino acids. CDR3 sequence reads: CASSLRGFSGNTIYF. CDR3 DNA sequence: TGTGCCAGCAGCTTAAGGGGGTTCTCTGGAAACACCATATATTTT.

This chain joins TRBV7-2 and TRBJ1-2; no clear D gene. This CDR3 is built from 16 residues. V lost 3 bases to trimming and J lost 4 bases, with 18 bases between them. Germline V gene data show CDR1 as SGHTA and CDR2 as FQGNSA. CDR3 coding DNA: TGTGCCAGCAGCTTGAGGAAAAGAGGCACAGCCTATGGCTACACCTTC. The encoded protein is CASSLRKRGTAYGYTF.

The genes are TRBV7-6 and TRBJ2-1, with unresolved D. The V gene lost 5 bases and the J gene lost 10 bases, with 15 bases spanning the gap. The CDR3 totals 13 residues. Germline V gives CDR1 SGHVS, CDR2 FNYEAQ. The CDR3: CASSLTDAGEQFF. In DNA, the CDR3 is TGTGCCAGCAGCCTCACCGACGCTGGGGAGCAGTTCTTC.

A few counts support this clone. In DNA, the CDR3 is TGTGCCAGCAGCAACGGGTCGCTGGGGGAAGTCACTGAAGCTTTCTTT. This sequence encodes CASSNGSLGEVTEAFF. The chain combines TRBV21-1 with TRBJ1-1. TRBV21-1 represents a pseudogene. The CDR3 is 16 amino acids.

The rearrangement links TRBV5-3 to TRBJ2-2; 8 bases line up with TRBD2. TRBV5-3 counts as an open reading frame of uncertain function. V was pared by 0 bases and J by 6 bases, with 1 base of the junction left unmatched. CDR3 size: 14 residues. As DNA, the CDR3 is TGTGCCAGAAGCTTGGCGGGAGGGCCCGGGGAGCTGTTTTTT. Translation gives CARSLAGGPGELFF.

This chain connects TRBV5-1 to TRBJ2-2; 13 bases align to TRBD2. CDR1 is SGHRS and CDR2 is YFSETQ in the germline V gene. Trimming removed 3 bases from V and 3 bases from J; junction bases left unmatched: 8. The CDR3 has 18 amino acids. CDR3 DNA sequence: TGCGCCAGCAGCTACGGACTAGCGGGAGTTGGGGACACCGGGGAGCTGTTTTTT. Encoded protein: CASSYGLAGVGDTGELFF.

This clone appeared a few times. The J gene is TRBJ2-5, the V gene TRBV9, with a possible D match to TRBD1 (6 bases). Germline V gene lookup returns CDR1 SGDLS and CDR2 YYNGEE. V gave up 0 bases and J gave up 5 bases, with 11 bases separating them. CDR3 length: 14 amino acids. In DNA, the CDR3 is TGTGCCAGCAGCGTAGGACCAACAGGGGAGACCCAGTACTTC. Amino acids: CASSVGPTGETQYF.

The rearrangement uses TRBV9 and TRBJ1-2, with D uncertain. V lost 3 bases and J 3 bases, leaving 9 bases between the germline ends. The germline CDR1 and CDR2 sequences are SGDLS and YYNGEE. The CDR3 totals 13 residues. The CDR3 bases are TGTGCCAGCAGCGATCGGGTCCACTATGGCTACACCTTC. Protein product: CASSDRVHYGYTF.